This T cell receptor beta chain came from a study of T cell responses to AZD1222 COVID-19 vaccine. Sequencing was performed with immunoSEQ multiplex PCR; in TCRdb, only in-frame clones are kept and a portion is missing. Of 110,000 or so clones listed, approximately 90% were seen once; the top ten hold 2% to 3%. There are 18 residues in the CDR3. The sequencing used peripheral blood, collected on day 0 of AZD1222 vaccination. This TCR was recovered from an adult in good health. V usage is TRBV21-1 and J usage is TRBJ1-5; the listed D gene, TRBD1, was not tested against the DNA. TRBV21-1 is deemed a pseudogene. The CDR3 loop reads CASSVGTGVTLSNQPQHF. The DNA for the CDR3 is TGTGCCAGCAGCGTTGGGACAGGGGTAACCTTAAGCAATCAGCCCCAGCATTTT.